The next 9 T cell receptor beta chains were all read from a single sample in a study of T cell responses to AZD1222 COVID-19 vaccine. Data came from immunoSEQ multiplex PCR; TCRdb stores just in-frame clones and leaves some out. The repertoire holds 150,000 to 200,000 clones, with around 94% as singletons. The source was peripheral blood, collected 28 days after the second AZD1222 dose. The receptors were gathered from an adult who received the AZD1222 COVID-19 vaccine.

V gene TRBV27 combines with J gene TRBJ2-5; perhaps TRBD1 as D (6 bases). This CDR3 has 16 residues. V was cut by 5 bases and J by 3 bases, with 19 bases left in between. Germline V gene sequence: CDR1 MNHEY, CDR2 SMNVEV (reference sequence). The CDR3 nucleotides read TGTGCCAGCAGTGGGGGCTCCACAGGGTTGGAAGAGACCCAGTACTTC. Its protein is CASSGGSTGLEETQYF.

The V and J genes are TRBV2 and TRBJ2-6, with D uncertain. Trimming left V 8 bases short and J 0 bases short, with 8 bases between. Germline values: CDR1 SNHLY, CDR2 FYNNEI. The CDR3 is made up of 14 amino acids. CDR3 loop: CASLTDSGANVLTF. The DNA for the CDR3 is TGTGCCAGCTTAACAGACTCTGGGGCCAACGTCCTGACTTTC.

V gene TRBV3-1 (or the pseudogene TRBV3-2) combines with J gene TRBJ1-5; D might be TRBD1 (6 bases). The CDR3 is made up of 15 amino acids. Germline V CDR1 and CDR2: LGHDT, YNNKEL (reference sequence). V was trimmed by 4 bases and J by 0 bases, leaving 10 bases between them. CDR3: CASSPYRDSNQPQHF. CDR3 in DNA: TGTGCCAGCAGCCCGTACAGGGATAGCAATCAGCCCCAGCATTTT.

The rearrangement links TRBV18 to TRBJ2-7, with D perhaps matching TRBD2 (6 bases). Germline V gene data show CDR1 as KGHSH and CDR2 as LQKENI. Trimming took 3 bases from V and 7 from J, leaving 10 bases between them. This CDR3 has 12 amino acids. In DNA, the CDR3 is TGTGCCAGCTCACCCGGGGGTTCTGAGCAGTACTTC. Its protein product is CASSPGGSEQYF. The whole variable domain, filled in from reference TRBV18 and TRBJ2-7, reads NAGVMQNPRHLVRRRGQEARLRCSPMKGHSHVYWYRQLPEEGLKFMVYLQKENIIDESGMPKERFSAEFPKEGPSILRIQQVVRGDSAAYFCASSPGGSEQYFGPGTRLTVT.

This chain uses TRBV19 with TRBJ2-7, with D hard to call. The CDR3 spans 13 residues. Germline V gene sequence: CDR1 LNHDA, CDR2 SQIVND (reference sequence). V shed 6 bases and J shed 3 bases, with 12 bases lying between them. DNA for the CDR3: TGTGCCAGTAGCCCGTTCAGAGACTACGAGCAGTACTTC. Its translation is CASSPFRDYEQYF.

This chain joins TRBV7-9 and TRBJ2-1; D remains unclear. The CDR3 totals 14 residues. The germline gives CDR1 SEHNR, CDR2 FQNEAQ (reference sequence). With 5 bases removed from V and 4 bases from J, the gap between germline ends came to 12 bases. This CDR3 is CASSDSGNYNEQFF. CDR3 nucleotide sequence: TGTGCCAGCAGCGATAGTGGGAATTACAATGAGCAGTTCTTC.

The chain is built from TRBV18 and TRBJ2-1; 10 bases match TRBD1. Unmatched junction bases numbered 8, after V lost 5 bases and J lost 7 bases. Per germline, CDR1 KGHSH and CDR2 LQKENI. CDR3 length equals 15 residues. CDR3: CASSSPGQGLNEQFF. CDR3 coding DNA: TGTGCCAGCTCATCTCCGGGACAGGGGTTAAATGAGCAGTTCTTC.

This clone was seen just once. J is TRBJ1-3 and V is TRBV28; D might be TRBD1 (5 bases). Trimming stripped 8 bases from V and 1 base from J, with 18 bases between. Germline assignment: CDR1 MDHEN and CDR2 SYDVKM. The CDR3 consists of 16 residues. The DNA of the CDR3 is TGTGCCAGCGTTTCCTCGGACACCCGATCTGGAAACACCATATATTTT. This gives the protein CASVSSDTRSGNTIYF.

V is TRBV5-8 and J is TRBJ1-5; 7 bases align to TRBD1. Germline V gives CDR1 SGHTS, CDR2 YDEGEE. J was trimmed by 6 bases and V by 5 bases; bases with no gene match: 17. The CDR3 is made up of 17 amino acids. The CDR3, as DNA: TGTGCCAGCAGGGGTGGACAGGTCCTTTCATGGAGTCAGCCCCAGCATTTT. Protein product: CASRGGQVLSWSQPQHF.